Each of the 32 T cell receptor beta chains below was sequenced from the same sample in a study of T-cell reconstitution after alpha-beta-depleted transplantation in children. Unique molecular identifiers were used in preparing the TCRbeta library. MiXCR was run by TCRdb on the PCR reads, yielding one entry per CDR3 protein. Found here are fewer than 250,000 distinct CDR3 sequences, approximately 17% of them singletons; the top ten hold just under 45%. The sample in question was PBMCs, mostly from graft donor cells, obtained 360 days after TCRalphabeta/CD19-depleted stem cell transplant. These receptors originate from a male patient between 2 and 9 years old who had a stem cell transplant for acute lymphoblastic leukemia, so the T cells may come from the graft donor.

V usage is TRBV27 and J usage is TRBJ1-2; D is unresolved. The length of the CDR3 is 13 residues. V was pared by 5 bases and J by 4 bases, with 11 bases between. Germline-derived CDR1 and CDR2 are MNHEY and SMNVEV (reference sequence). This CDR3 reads CASSVSGIYGYTF. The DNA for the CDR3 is TGTGCCAGCAGTGTTAGCGGGATCTATGGCTACACCTTC.

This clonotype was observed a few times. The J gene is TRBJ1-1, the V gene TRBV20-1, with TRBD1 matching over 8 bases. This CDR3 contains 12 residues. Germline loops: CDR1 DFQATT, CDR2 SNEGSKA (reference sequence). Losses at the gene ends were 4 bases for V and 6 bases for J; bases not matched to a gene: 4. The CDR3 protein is CSAKGQVAEAFF. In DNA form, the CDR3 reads TGCAGTGCTAAGGGACAGGTGGCTGAAGCTTTCTTT.

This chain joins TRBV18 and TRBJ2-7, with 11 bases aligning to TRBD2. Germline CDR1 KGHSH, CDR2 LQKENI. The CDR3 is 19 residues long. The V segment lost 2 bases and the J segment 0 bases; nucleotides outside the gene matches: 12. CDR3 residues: CASSPGRLAGGKNSYEQYF. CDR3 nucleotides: TGTGCCAGCTCACCAGGGAGGCTAGCGGGGGGCAAAAACTCCTACGAGCAGTACTTC. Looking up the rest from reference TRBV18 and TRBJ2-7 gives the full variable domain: NAGVMQNPRHLVRRRGQEARLRCSPMKGHSHVYWYRQLPEEGLKFMVYLQKENIIDESGMPKERFSAEFPKEGPSILRIQQVVRGDSAAYFCASSPGRLAGGKNSYEQYFGPGTRLTVT.

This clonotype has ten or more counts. The CDR3 DNA reads TGTGCCAGCAGAACAGGGCTCCTCGGCACAGATACGCAGTATTTT. This codes for CASRTGLLGTDTQYF. The gene calls are TRBV5-8 and TRBJ2-3, with D perhaps TRBD1 (6 bases). The CDR3 length is 15 residues. Germline lookup yields CDR1 SGHTS and CDR2 YDEGEE. The V and J ends lost 5 bases and 1 base respectively, with 14 bases between them.

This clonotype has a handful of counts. CDR3 coding DNA: TGTGCCGCACAGGGATGGACGGAGACCCAGTACTTC. This sequence encodes CAAQGWTETQYF. The rearrangement uses TRBV10-3 and TRBJ2-5, with a tentative D call TRBD1 (6 bases). CDR3 length: 12 amino acids. The V gene's germline CDR1 is ENHRY and CDR2 SYGVKD. Trimming took off 11 bases at V and 5 bases at J, with 15 bases between the two ends.

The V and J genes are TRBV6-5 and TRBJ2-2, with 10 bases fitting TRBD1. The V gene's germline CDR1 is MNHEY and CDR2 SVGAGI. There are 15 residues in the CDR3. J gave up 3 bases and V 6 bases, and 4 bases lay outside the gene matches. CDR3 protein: CASRSGQGDTGELFF. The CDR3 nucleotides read TGTGCCAGCAGGTCTGGACAGGGGGACACCGGGGAGCTGTTTTTT.

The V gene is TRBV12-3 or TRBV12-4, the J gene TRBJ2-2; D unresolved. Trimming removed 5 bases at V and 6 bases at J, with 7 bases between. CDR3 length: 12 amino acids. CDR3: CASSPGPGELFF. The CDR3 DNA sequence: TGTGCCAGCAGTCCCGGCCCCGGGGAGCTGTTTTTT.

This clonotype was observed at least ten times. The CDR3 DNA follows: TGTGCCAGCCTCGCTGGAGGGCAAGAGACCCAGTACTTC. It yields the protein CASLAGGQETQYF. This rearrangement joins TRBV2 to TRBJ2-5; D may be TRBD2 (6 bases). Germline assignment: CDR1 SNHLY and CDR2 FYNNEI. V was clipped by 8 bases and J by 2 bases, with 12 bases between them. This CDR3 spans 13 amino acids. Complete variable domain (other parts from reference TRBV2 and TRBJ2-5): EPEVTQTPSHQVTQMGQEVILRCVPISNHLYFYWYRQILGQKVEFLVSFYNNEISEKSEIFDDQFSVERPDGSNFTLKIRSTKLEDSAMYFCASLAGGQETQYFGPGTRLLVL.

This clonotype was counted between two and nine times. Here the CDR3 reads CASSSYKYKGQGAYEQYF. The DNA for the CDR3 is TGTGCCAGCAGCTCCTACAAATACAAGGGACAGGGGGCCTACGAGCAGTACTTC. The gene calls are TRBV11-2 and TRBJ2-7; 11 positions match TRBD1. CDR1 and CDR2 (germline): SGHAT, FQNNGV. This CDR3 has 18 residues. With V trimmed by 4 bases and J by 2 bases, 13 bases remained unmatched.

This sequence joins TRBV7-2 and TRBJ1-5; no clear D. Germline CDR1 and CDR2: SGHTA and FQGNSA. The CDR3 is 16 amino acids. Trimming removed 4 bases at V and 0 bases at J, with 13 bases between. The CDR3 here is CASSSKEVLSNQPQHF. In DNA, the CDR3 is TGTGCCAGCAGCTCAAAGGAGGTTCTTAGCAATCAGCCCCAGCATTTT.

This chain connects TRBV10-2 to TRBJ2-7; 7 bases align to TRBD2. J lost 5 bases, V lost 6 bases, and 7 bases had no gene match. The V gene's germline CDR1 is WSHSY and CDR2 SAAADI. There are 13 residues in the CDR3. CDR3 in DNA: TGCGCCAGCAGGGAGACTAGCAGCCACGAGCAGTACTTC. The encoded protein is CASRETSSHEQYF.

CDR3 sequence: CASRDTLVTGELFF. DNA of the CDR3: TGTGCCAGCAGAGACACCCTAGTAACCGGGGAGCTGTTTTTT. V usage is TRBV6-1 and J usage is TRBJ2-2, with D hard to call. V lost 6 bases and J lost 5, with 13 bases in between. In germline, CDR1 is MNHNS, CDR2 SASEGT. CDR3 length equals 14 residues.

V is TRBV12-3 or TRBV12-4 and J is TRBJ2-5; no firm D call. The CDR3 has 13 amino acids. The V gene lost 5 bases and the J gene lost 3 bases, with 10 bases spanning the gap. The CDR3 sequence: CASSPSAKETQYF. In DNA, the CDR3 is TGTGCCAGCAGTCCCTCTGCCAAAGAGACCCAGTACTTC.

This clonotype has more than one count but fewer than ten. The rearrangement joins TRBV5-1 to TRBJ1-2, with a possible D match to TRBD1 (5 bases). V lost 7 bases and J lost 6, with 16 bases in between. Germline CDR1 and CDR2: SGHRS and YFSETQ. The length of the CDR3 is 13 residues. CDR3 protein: CASRDAPGDGYTF. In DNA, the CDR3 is TGCGCCAGCCGGGACGCTCCGGGGGATGGCTACACCTTC. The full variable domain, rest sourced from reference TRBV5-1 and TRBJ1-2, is KAGVTQTPRYLIKTRGQQVTLSCSPISGHRSVSWYQQTPGQGLQFLFEYFSETQRNKGNFPGRFSGRQFSNSRSEMNVSTLELGDSALYLCASRDAPGDGYTFGSGTRLTVV.

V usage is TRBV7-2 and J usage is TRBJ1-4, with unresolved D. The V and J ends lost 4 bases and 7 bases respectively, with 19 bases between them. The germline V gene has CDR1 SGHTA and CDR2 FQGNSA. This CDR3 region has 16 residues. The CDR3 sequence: CASSSGLPTRVEKLFF. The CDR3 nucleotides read TGTGCCAGCAGCTCCGGACTCCCAACGAGGGTTGAAAAACTGTTTTTT.

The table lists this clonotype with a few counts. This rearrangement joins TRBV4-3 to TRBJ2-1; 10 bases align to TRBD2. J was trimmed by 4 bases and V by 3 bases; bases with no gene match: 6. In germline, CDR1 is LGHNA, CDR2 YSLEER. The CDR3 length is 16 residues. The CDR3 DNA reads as TGCGCCAGCAGCCAGGAGCGGGGGGGATATTACAATGAGCAGTTCTTC. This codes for CASSQERGGYYNEQFF.

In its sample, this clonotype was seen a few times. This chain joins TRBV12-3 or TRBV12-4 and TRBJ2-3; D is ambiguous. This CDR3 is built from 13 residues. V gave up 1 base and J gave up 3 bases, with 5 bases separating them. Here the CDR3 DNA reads TGTGCCAGCAGTTTAGGGGCAACAGATACGCAGTATTTT. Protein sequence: CASSLGATDTQYF.

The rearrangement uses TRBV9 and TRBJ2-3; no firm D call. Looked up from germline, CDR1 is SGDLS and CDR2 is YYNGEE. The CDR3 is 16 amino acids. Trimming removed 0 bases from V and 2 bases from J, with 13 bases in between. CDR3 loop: CASSVEEFRFTDTQYF. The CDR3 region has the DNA TGTGCCAGCAGCGTAGAGGAGTTTCGGTTCACAGATACGCAGTATTTT.

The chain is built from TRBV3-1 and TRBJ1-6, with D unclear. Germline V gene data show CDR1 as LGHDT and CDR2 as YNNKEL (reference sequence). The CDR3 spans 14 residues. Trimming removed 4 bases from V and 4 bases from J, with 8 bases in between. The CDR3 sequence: CASSRQAYNSPLHF. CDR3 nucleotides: TGTGCCAGCAGCCGCCAGGCGTATAATTCACCCCTCCACTTT.

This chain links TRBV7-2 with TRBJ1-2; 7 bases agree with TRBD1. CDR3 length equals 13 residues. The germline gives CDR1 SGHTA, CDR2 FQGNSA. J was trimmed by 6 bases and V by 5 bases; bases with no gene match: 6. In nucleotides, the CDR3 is TGTGCCAGCAGCACCGGACAGGTTGATGGCTACACCTTC. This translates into CASSTGQVDGYTF.

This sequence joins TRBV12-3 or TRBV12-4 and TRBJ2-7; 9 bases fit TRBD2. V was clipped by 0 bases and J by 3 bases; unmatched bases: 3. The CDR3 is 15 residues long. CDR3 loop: CASSLASGSFYEQYF. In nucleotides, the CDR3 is TGTGCCAGCAGTTTAGCTAGCGGGAGTTTCTACGAGCAGTACTTC.

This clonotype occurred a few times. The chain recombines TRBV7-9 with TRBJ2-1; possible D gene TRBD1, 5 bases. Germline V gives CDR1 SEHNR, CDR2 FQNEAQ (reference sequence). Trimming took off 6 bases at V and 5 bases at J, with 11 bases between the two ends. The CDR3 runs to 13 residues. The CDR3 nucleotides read TGTGCCAGCAGACCTAACAGGAACAATGAGCAGTTCTTC. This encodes CASRPNRNNEQFF.

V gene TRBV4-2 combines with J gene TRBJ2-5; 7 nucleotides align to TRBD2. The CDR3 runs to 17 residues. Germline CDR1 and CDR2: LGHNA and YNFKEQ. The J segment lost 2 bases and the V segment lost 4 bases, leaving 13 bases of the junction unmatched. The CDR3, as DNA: TGTGCCAGCAGCCCCACTATGACCCAGCGGGGACAAGAGACCCAGTACTTC. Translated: CASSPTMTQRGQETQYF.

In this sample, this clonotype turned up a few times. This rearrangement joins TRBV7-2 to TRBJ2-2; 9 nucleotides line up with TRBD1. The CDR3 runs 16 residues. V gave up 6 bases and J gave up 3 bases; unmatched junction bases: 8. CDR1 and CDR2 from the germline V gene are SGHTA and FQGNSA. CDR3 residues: CASRDTRTGDTGELFF. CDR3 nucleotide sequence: TGTGCCAGCAGAGACACCAGGACAGGGGACACCGGGGAGCTGTTTTTT.

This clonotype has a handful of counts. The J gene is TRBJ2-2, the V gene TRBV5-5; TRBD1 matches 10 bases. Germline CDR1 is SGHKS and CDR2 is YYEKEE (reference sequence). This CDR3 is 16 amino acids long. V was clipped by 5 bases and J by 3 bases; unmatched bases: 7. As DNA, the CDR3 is TGTGCCAGCAGTTGGACAGGGGGTTCGGACACCGGGGAGCTGTTTTTT. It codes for CASSWTGGSDTGELFF.

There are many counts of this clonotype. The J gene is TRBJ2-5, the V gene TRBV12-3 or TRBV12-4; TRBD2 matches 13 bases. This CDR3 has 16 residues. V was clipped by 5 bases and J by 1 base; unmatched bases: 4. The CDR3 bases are TGTGCCAGCAGTAAGACTAGCGGGGGGTTCCAAGAGACCCAGTACTTC. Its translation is CASSKTSGGFQETQYF.

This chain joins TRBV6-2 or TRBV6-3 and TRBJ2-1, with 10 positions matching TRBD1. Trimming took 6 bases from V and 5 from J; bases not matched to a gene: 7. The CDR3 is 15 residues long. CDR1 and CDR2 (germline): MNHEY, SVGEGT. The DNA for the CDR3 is TGTGCCAGCAGCAGGCGGGACAGGGGAAACAATGAGCAGTTCTTC. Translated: CASSRRDRGNNEQFF.

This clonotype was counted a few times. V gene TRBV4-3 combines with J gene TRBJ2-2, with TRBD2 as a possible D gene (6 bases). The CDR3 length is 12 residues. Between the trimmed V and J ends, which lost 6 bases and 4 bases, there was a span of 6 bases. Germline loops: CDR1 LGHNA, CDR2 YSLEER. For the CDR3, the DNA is TGCGCCAGCAGGGGGGGCACCGGGGAGCTGTTTTTT. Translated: CASRGGTGELFF.

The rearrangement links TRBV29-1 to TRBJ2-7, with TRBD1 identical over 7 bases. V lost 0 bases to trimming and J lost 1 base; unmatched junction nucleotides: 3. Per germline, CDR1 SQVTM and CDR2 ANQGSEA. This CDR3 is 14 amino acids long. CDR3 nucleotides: TGCAGCGTTGAAGAAGGGGGCGCGTCCTACGAGCAGTACTTC. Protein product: CSVEEGGASYEQYF.

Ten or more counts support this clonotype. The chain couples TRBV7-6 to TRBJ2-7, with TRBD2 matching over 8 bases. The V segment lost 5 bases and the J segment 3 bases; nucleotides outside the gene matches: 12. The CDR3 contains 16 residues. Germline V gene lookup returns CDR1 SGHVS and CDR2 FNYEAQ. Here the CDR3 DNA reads TGTGCCAGCAGCCCCCTGGGACTAGTGGACCGCTACGAGCAGTACTTC. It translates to CASSPLGLVDRYEQYF.

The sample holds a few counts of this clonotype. The CDR3: CASSAAGTLKTETQYF. CDR3 DNA sequence: TGTGCCAGCAGCGCCGCCGGGACCCTGAAGACAGAGACCCAGTACTTC. This chain connects TRBV7-2 to TRBJ2-5, with D perhaps assigned TRBD1 or TRBD2 (5 bases each). The ends were cut back, 5 bases at V and 4 bases at J, with 20 bases in the middle. The CDR3 totals 16 residues. The germline CDR1 and CDR2 sequences are SGHTA and FQGNSA.

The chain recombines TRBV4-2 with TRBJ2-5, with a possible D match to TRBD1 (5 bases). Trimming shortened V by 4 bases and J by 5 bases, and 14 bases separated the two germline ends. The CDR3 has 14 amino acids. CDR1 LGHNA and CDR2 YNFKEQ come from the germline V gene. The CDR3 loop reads CASSPGLQRETQYF. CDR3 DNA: TGTGCCAGCAGCCCAGGGCTCCAGAGGGAGACCCAGTACTTC.